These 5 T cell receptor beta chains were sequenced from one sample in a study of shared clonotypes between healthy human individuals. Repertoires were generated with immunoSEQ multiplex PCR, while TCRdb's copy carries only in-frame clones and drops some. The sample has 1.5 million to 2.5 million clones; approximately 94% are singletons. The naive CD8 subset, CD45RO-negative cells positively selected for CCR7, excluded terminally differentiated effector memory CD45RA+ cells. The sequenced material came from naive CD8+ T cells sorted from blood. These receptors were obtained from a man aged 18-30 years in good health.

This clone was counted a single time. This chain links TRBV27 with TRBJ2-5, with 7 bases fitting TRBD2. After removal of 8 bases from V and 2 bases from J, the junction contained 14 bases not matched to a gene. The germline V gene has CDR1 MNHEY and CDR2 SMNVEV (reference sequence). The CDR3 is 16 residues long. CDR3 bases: TGTGCCAGCTCCCCTCTCAGCGGGATATATCAAGAGACCCAGTACTTC. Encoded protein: CASSPLSGIYQETQYF.

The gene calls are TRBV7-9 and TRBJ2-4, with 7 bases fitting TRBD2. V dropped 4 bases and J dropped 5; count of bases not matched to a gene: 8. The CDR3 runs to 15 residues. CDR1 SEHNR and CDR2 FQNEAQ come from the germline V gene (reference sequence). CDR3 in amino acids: CASSSNLAEENIQYF. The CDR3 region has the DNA TGTGCCAGCAGCTCGAACCTAGCGGAAGAAAACATTCAGTACTTC.

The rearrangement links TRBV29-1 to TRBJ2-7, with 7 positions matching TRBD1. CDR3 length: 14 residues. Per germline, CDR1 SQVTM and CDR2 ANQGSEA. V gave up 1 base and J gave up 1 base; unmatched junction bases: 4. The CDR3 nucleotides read TGCAGCGTTGAAGGATCAGGGGGATCCTACGAGCAGTACTTC. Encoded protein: CSVEGSGGSYEQYF.

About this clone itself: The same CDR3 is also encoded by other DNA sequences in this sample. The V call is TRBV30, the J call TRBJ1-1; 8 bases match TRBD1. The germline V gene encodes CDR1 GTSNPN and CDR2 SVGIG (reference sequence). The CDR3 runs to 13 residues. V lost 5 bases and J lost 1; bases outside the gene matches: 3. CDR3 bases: TGTGCCTGGGACAGGGGAGGGAACACTGAAGCTTTCTTT. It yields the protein CAWDRGGNTEAFF.

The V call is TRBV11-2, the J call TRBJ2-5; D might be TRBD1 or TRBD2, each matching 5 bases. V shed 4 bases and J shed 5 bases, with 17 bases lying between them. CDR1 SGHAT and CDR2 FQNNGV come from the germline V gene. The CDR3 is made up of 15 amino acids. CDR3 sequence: CASSSGTQRDETQYF. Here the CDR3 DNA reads TGTGCCAGCAGCTCCGGGACCCAAAGAGATGAGACCCAGTACTTC. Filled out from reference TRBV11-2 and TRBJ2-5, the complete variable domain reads EAGVAQSPRYKIIEKRQSVAFWCNPISGHATLYWYQQILGQGPKLLIQFQNNGVVDDSQLPKDRFSAERLKGVDSTLKIQPAKLEDSAVYLCASSSGTQRDETQYFGPGTRLLVL.